This T cell receptor (beta chain) derives from a study of T cell changes during pregnancy in multiple sclerosis. Repertoires were generated with immunoSEQ multiplex PCR, while TCRdb's copy carries only in-frame clones and drops some. The sample yields tens of thousands of clones, 75% to 95% seen once. The sequences come from CD8+ T cells from peripheral blood mononuclear cells, collected after pregnancy. The sequence derives from a female donor with multiple sclerosis, enrolled in a pregnancy study.

The CDR3 sequence: CASSPWGDPNTGELFF. In nucleotides, the CDR3 is TGTGCCAGCAGCCCTTGGGGGGACCCGAACACCGGGGAGCTGTTTTTT. The gene calls are TRBV7-2 and TRBJ2-2, with a tentative D call TRBD2 (6 bases). The CDR3 runs 16 residues. Germline V CDR1 and CDR2: SGHTA, FQGNSA. The germline V and J ends were trimmed by 5 bases and 0 bases, with 13 bases remaining between them.